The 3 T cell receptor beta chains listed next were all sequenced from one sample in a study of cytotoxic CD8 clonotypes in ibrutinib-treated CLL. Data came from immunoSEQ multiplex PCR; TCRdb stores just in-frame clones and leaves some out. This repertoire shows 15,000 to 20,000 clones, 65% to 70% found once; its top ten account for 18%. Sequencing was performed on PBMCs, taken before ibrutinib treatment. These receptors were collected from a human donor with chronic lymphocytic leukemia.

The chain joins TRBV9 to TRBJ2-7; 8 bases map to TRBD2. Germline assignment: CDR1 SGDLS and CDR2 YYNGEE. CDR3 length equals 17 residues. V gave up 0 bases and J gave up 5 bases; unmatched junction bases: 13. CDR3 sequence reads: CASSVAGGPDSTHEQYF. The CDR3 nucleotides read TGTGCCAGCAGCGTAGCGGGGGGGCCGGATTCAACTCACGAGCAGTACTTC. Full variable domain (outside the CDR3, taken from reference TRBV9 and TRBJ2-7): DSGVTQTPKHLITATGQRVTLRCSPRSGDLSVYWYQQSLDQGLQFLIQYYNGEERAKGNILERFSAQQFPDLHSELNLSSLELGDSALYFCASSVAGGPDSTHEQYFGPGTRLTVT.

Written as DNA, the CDR3 is TGTGCCTGGAATCAACCGGGACCGGGGAAAGAGACCCAGTACTTC. This encodes CAWNQPGPGKETQYF. The V gene is TRBV30, the J gene TRBJ2-5; the D call may be TRBD1 or TRBD2 (5 bases each). CDR3 size: 15 residues. V lost 4 bases and J 3 bases, leaving 18 bases between the germline ends. CDR1 is GTSNPN and CDR2 is SVGIG in the germline V gene (reference sequence). Together with reference TRBV30 and TRBJ2-5, the CDR3 gives the full variable domain: SQTIHQWPATLVQPVGSPLSLECTVEGTSNPNLYWYRQAAGRGLQLLFYSVGIGQISSEVPQNLSASRPQDRQFILSSKKLLLSDSGFYLCAWNQPGPGKETQYFGPGTRLLVL.

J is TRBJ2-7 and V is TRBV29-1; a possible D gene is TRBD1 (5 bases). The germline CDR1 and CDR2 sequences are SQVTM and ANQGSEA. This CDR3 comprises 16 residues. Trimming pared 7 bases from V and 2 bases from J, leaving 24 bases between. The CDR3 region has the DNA TGCAGCGCTAGACTTATTACAGGCCCATCTCCCTACGAGCAGTACTTC. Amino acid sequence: CSARLITGPSPYEQYF.